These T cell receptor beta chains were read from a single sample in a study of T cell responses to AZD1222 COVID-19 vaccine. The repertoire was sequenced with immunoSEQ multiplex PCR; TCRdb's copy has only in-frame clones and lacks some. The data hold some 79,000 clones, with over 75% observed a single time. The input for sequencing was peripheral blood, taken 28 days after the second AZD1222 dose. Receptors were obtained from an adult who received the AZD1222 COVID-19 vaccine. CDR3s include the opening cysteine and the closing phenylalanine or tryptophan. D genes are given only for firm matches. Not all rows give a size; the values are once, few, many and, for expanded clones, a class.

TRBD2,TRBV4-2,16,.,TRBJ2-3,TGTGCCAGCAGCCTTGGACTAGCGGGGAGCACAGATACGCAGTATTTT,CASSLGLAGSTDTQYF
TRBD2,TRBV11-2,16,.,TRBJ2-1,TGTGCCAGCAGCCTCCTTAGCGGGGGGGCTATCAATGAGCAGTTCTTC,CASSLLSGGAINEQFF
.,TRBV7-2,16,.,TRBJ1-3,TGTGCCAGCAGCTTTTCCTTCAAACAGTCGGGAAACACCATATATTTT,CASSFSFKQSGNTIYF
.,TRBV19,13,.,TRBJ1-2,TGTGCCAGTAGTATGAGGCAGAACTATGGCTACACCTTC,CASSMRQNYGYTF
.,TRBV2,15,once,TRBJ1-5,TGTGCCAGTGCCCCACAGGGAGGAAGGAATCAGCCCCAGCATTTT,CASAPQGGRNQPQHF
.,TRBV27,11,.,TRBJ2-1,TGTGCCAGCAGCCCTTACAATGAGCAGTTCTTC,CASSPYNEQFF
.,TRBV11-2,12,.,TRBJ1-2,TGTGCCAGCAGTAACCGGGACTATGGCTACACCTTC,CASSNRDYGYTF
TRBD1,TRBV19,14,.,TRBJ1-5,TGTGCCAGTAGTACGACAGGGGGAGGCCAGCCCCAGCATTTT,CASSTTGGGQPQHF
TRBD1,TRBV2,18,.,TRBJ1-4,TGTGCCAGCAGCGTTAACAGGGGCCGGGGTTGGACTAATGAAAAACTGTTTTTT,CASSVNRGRGWTNEKLFF
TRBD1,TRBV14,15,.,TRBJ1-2,TGTGCCAGCAGCCGCGCGACAGGGGAGGGGAGTGGCTACACCTTC,CASSRATGEGSGYTF
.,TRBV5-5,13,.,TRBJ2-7,TGTGCCAGCAGCTTTTCAGACTACCTCGAGCAGTACTTC,CASSFSDYLEQYF
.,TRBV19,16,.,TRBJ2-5,TGTGCCAGTAGTATAGATGGGGGGTTCGTCGGACGGGCCCAGTACTTC,CASSIDGGFVGRAQYF
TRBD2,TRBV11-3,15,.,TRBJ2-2,TGTGCCAGCAGCCGTGAGAGCGGGATGGCCGGGGAGCTGTTTTTT,CASSRESGMAGELFF
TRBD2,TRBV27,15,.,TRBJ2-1,TGTGCCAGCAGTTCTGCGGGAGACTCCTACAATGAGCAGTTCTTC,CASSSAGDSYNEQFF
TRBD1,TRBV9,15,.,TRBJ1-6,TGTGCCAGCAGCGTAGGACGGACAGGGGATTCACCCCTCCACTTT,CASSVGRTGDSPLHF
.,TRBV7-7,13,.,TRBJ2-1,TGTGCTAGCGCCTCCGACGGGCGGTCAGGGCAGTTCTTC,CASASDGRSGQFF
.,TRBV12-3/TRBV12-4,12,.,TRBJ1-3,TGTGCCAGCAGTTTATATGGAAACACCATATATTTT,CASSLYGNTIYF
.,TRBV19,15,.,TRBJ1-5,TGTGCCAGTAGTATAGTGGGAGGGAGCAATCAGCCCCAGCATTTT,CASSIVGGSNQPQHF
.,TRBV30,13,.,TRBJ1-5,TGTGCCTGGAGTGTAAACTCTGCTAATCCCCAGCATTTT,CAWSVNSANPQHF
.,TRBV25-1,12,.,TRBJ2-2,TGTGCCAGCTTACAGAACACCGGGGAGCTGTTTTTT,CASLQNTGELFF
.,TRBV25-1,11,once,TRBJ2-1,TGTGCCAGCAGGGAGGCAGGGGAGCAGTTCTTC,CASREAGEQFF
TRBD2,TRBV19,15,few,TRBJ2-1,TGTGCCAGTAGTATCGACGCTAGCGGGAGGAATGAGCAGTTCTTC,CASSIDASGRNEQFF
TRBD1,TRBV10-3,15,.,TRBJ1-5,TGTGCCATCAGCTTCGACAGGGCGTCGGGTCAGCCCCAGCATTTT,CAISFDRASGQPQHF